The entry below describes one TCR beta chain. Its antigen is not known. Germline V gene lookup returns CDR1 LNHDA and CDR2 SQIVND (reference sequence). V gave up 6 bases and J gave up 0 bases, with 12 bases separating them. CDR3 length: 15 amino acids. The data belong to a study of early T cells in non-severe SARS-CoV-2 infection. The wider study: Chains from this unsorted whole-blood bulk RNA could not be paired. General study results and limits: VDJdb-based matching was biased toward anti-spike CD8 responses and missed private and CD4 specificities.

TCRdb fed the 5' RACE reads into MiXCR, producing one record per CDR3 protein. Here the sample spans some 110,000 distinct CDR3 sequences, 15% being singletons. Material: whole blood. The sequence came from an adult who was a healthcare worker with PCR-confirmed SARS-CoV-2 infection or an uninfected control (not recorded which). This sequence joins TRBV19 and TRBJ2-4; no firm D call. In DNA form, the CDR3 reads TGTGCCAGTAGCGAGCCATACTTAGCCAAAAACATTCAGTACTTC. This encodes CASSEPYLAKNIQYF.